The clone carrying this T cell receptor (beta chain) was detected only a few times. This entry comes from a study of identical twins. Trimming pared 2 bases from V and 3 bases from J, leaving 11 bases between. This CDR3 region has 15 residues. CDR1 is SGHRS, CDR2 YFSETQ, per germline. Via MiXCR, TCRdb re-called the 5' RACE reads, giving one row per CDR3 protein. The profile shows about 660,000 distinct CDR3 sequences, about 9.4% of them singletons. These data were also reused for a study on yellow fever vaccine responses in identical twins.

V is TRBV5-1 and J is TRBJ2-2; perhaps TRBD2 as D (6 bases). The sequenced material came from PBMCs. The receptor comes from a woman aged 18-29 years in good health. The CDR3 bases are TGCGCCAGCAGCTTCCAAAGGAGGGACACCGGGGAGCTGTTTTTT. Encoded protein: CASSFQRRDTGELFF.